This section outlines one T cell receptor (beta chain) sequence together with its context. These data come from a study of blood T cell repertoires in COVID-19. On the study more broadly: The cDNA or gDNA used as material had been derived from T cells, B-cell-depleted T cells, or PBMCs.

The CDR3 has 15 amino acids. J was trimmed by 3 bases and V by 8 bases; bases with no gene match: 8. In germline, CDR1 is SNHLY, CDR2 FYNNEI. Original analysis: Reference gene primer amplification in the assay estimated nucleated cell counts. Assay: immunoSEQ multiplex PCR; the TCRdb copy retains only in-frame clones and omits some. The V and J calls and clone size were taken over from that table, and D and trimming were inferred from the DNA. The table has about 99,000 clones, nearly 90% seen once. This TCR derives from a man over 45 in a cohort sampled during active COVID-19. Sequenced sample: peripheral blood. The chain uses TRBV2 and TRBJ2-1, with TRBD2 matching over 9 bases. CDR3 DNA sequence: TGTGCCAGCGGAGCGAGCGGGGGGCTCTACAATGAGCAGTTCTTC. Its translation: CASGASGGLYNEQFF.